The source of this TCR beta chain is a study of blood T cell repertoires in COVID-19. Across the whole study: The study drew acute and convalescent COVID-19 samples from the United States, Italy and Spain. The cDNA or gDNA used as material had been derived from T cells, B-cell-depleted T cells, or PBMCs.

V shed 3 bases, J shed 2 bases, and the junction held 4 bases outside the gene matches. The CDR3 length is 14 residues. The germline V gene has CDR1 SGHKS and CDR2 YYEKEE (reference sequence). Authors' data handling: Estimated nucleated cell counts came from reference gene primer amplification. Generated by immunoSEQ multiplex PCR, the TCRdb table keeps only in-frame clones and is missing some. V and J calls and clone size are copied from that table; D and trimming were computed from the DNA. The sample has fewer than 500,000 clones, over 85% seen once. Patients of the Seattle cohort, enrolled during active infection, were followed longitudinally.

The V call is TRBV5-5, the J call TRBJ2-5, with 7 bases aligning to TRBD2. The sequencing sample was made of peripheral blood. This TCR came from a man between 18 and 35 years old with COVID-19, enrolled during active disease. The CDR3 loop is CASSWEGRQETQYF. The CDR3 nucleotides read TGTGCCAGCAGCTGGGAGGGGAGGCAAGAGACCCAGTACTTC.